This entry lists 29 T cell receptor beta chains sequenced from one sample in a study of blood T cell repertoires in COVID-19 (dated by TCRdb to the early 2020s). Receptor libraries were prepared by the immunoSEQ multiplex PCR assay. The clones in this table, taken by TCRdb from immuneACCESS, are in-frame only. Not every clone is retained; where verified, under half of the shortfall comes from an unresolved V gene, and the cause of the rest is unknown. A total of tens of thousands of clones appear in this sample, around four fifths of them only once. The leading ten clones occupy approximately 5.2% of the sample. Sequenced input: peripheral blood. The receptors originated from a human donor in a cohort sampled during active COVID-19.

CDR3 loop: CASMAGPASTGELFF. In nucleotides, the CDR3 is TGTGCCAGTATGGCAGGTCCAGCCAGCACCGGGGAGCTGTTTTTT. The rearrangement uses TRBV19 and TRBJ2-2; D is unresolved. The germline CDR1 and CDR2 sequences are LNHDA and SQIVND (reference sequence). The CDR3 loop spans 15 amino acids. V was clipped by 7 bases and J by 4 bases, with 16 bases between them.

The genes are TRBV29-1 and TRBJ2-7; D gene ambiguous. The CDR3 extends over 11 amino acids. CDR1 SQVTM and CDR2 ANQGSEA come from the germline V gene. V dropped 4 bases and J dropped 2 bases, with 6 bases sitting between them. CDR3 amino acids: CSVVATYEQYF. The CDR3 DNA reads as TGCAGCGTTGTGGCCACCTACGAGCAGTACTTC.

The V and J genes are TRBV7-2 and TRBJ2-7; tentatively, D is TRBD2 (7 bases). The CDR3 runs 15 residues. Germline CDR1 SGHTA, CDR2 FQGNSA. V gave up 2 bases and J gave up 4 bases, with 15 bases separating them. CDR3 loop: CASSLWAGASYEQYF. CDR3 in DNA: TGTGCCAGCAGCTTATGGGCGGGGGCATCTTACGAGCAGTACTTC.

This chain links TRBV6-2 or TRBV6-3 with TRBJ1-6; D call uncertain. Germline CDR1 and CDR2: MNHEY and SVGEGT. The CDR3 is 15 residues long. Between the trimmed V and J ends, which lost 2 bases and 7 bases, there was a span of 12 bases. The CDR3 sequence is CASSYLRLNNSPLHF. As DNA, the CDR3 is TGTGCCAGCAGTTACCTCAGGTTGAACAATTCACCCCTCCACTTT.

The chain is built from TRBV6-6 and TRBJ1-6; 7 bases map to TRBD1. The J segment lost 10 bases and the V segment lost 3 bases, leaving 6 bases of the junction unmatched. CDR1 is MNHNY, CDR2 SVGAGI, per germline (reference sequence). The CDR3 is 14 amino acids. The CDR3 spells CASSYRTGTSPLHF. CDR3 DNA: TGTGCCAGCAGTTATAGGACAGGCACATCACCCCTCCACTTT.

The rearrangement links TRBV7-6 to TRBJ2-7; no reliable D call. The length of the CDR3 is 13 residues. CDR1 and CDR2 from the germline V gene are SGHVS and FNYEAQ. The V end was cut by 0 bases, the J end by 4 bases, with 7 bases between. CDR3 sequence (DNA): TGTGCCAGCAGCTTAGCGTACGGGTACGAGCAGTACTTC. Protein product: CASSLAYGYEQYF.

The chain couples TRBV10-2 to TRBJ2-3, with 7 positions matching TRBD2. The V and J ends lost 7 bases and 9 bases, in that order; junction bases with no gene match: 10. Germline V gene sequence: CDR1 WSHSY, CDR2 SAAADI. The CDR3 is 13 residues long. The DNA of the CDR3 is TGCGCCAGCATAGGAGATTCGCGGGAGACGCAGTATTTT. Protein sequence: CASIGDSRETQYF.

This chain connects TRBV5-1 to TRBJ2-2; D is perhaps TRBD1 (5 bases). The CDR3 loop spans 15 amino acids. The germline V gene encodes CDR1 SGHRS and CDR2 YFSETQ. Trimming stripped 0 bases from V and 4 bases from J, with 10 bases between. CDR3 loop: CASSLEVQGTGELFF. CDR3 coding DNA: TGCGCCAGCAGCTTGGAGGTTCAGGGCACCGGGGAGCTGTTTTTT.

This chain joins TRBV7-2 and TRBJ1-2, with 7 positions matching TRBD1. Trimming took 0 bases from V and 4 from J; bases not matched to a gene: 2. The CDR3 runs 14 residues. CDR1 and CDR2 from the germline V gene are SGHTA and FQGNSA. The CDR3 sequence is CASSLATGVYGYTF. The CDR3 region has the DNA TGTGCCAGCAGCTTAGCTACAGGGGTCTATGGCTACACCTTC.

The V gene is TRBV2, the J gene TRBJ2-5; TRBD2 agrees at 9 bases. J was trimmed by 2 bases and V by 7 bases; bases with no gene match: 14. The CDR3 runs 17 residues. CDR1 and CDR2 (germline): SNHLY, FYNNEI. CDR3 nucleotides: TGTGCCAGCAACCCTAGAGGCCTAGCGGGGCCACAAGAGACCCAGTACTTC. Protein sequence: CASNPRGLAGPQETQYF.

The chain recombines TRBV23-1 with TRBJ2-1, with 13 nucleotides matching TRBD2. TRBV23-1 is classed as an ORF, of uncertain function. The V and J ends lost 9 bases and 7 bases, in that order; junction bases with no gene match: 6. The CDR3 sequence is 14 residues long. CDR3 in DNA: TGCGCCAGTTGGACTAGCGGGGGCCGGAATGAGCAGTTCTTC. Translated: CASWTSGGRNEQFF.

The gene calls are TRBV7-3 and TRBJ2-3; weak D call: TRBD1 (6 bases). V lost 5 bases and J lost 2, with 14 bases in between. CDR1 is SGHTA and CDR2 is FQGTGA in the germline V gene. The CDR3 has 15 amino acids. The CDR3 protein is CASSPARGNTDTQYF. In DNA form, the CDR3 reads TGTGCCAGCAGCCCGGCCAGGGGAAACACAGATACGCAGTATTTT. Together with reference TRBV7-3 and TRBJ2-3, the CDR3 gives the full variable domain: GAGVSQTPSNKVTEKGKYVELRCDPISGHTALYWYRQSLGQGPEFLIYFQGTGAADDSGLPNDRFFAVRPEGSVSTLKIQRTERGDSAVYLCASSPARGNTDTQYFGPGTRLTVL.

The chain employs TRBV11-3 and TRBJ1-1; 8 bases match TRBD1. CDR1 is SGHNT and CDR2 is YENEEA in the germline V gene. Germline trimming cut 3 bases from V and 9 bases from J; bases unmatched to any gene: 6. The CDR3 is 13 residues long. Written as DNA, the CDR3 is TGTGCCAGCAGCTTGAGGACAGGGATAAAAGCTTTCTTT. Translation: CASSLRTGIKAFF. Using reference TRBV11-3 and TRBJ1-1 for the parts outside the CDR3, the full variable domain is EAGVVQSPRYKIIEKKQPVAFWCNPISGHNTLYWYLQNLGQGPELLIRYENEEAVDDSQLPKDRFSAERLKGVDSTLKIQPAELGDSAVYLCASSLRTGIKAFFGQGTRLTVV.

The chain recombines TRBV12-3 or TRBV12-4 with TRBJ1-1, with a weak D call TRBD1 (5 bases). V lost 2 bases and J 7 bases, leaving 8 bases between the germline ends. CDR3 length: 12 residues. The CDR3 bases are TGTGCCAGCAGTTTAATAGGGGTTGAAGCTTTCTTT. The encoded protein is CASSLIGVEAFF.

The table lists this clone with a count of one. The rearrangement uses TRBV30 and TRBJ1-4; 9 bases are shared with TRBD1. Germline V gives CDR1 GTSNPN, CDR2 SVGIG (reference sequence). V trimming: 0 bases; J trimming: 10 bases; junction bases outside the gene matches: 6. This CDR3 spans 14 amino acids. CDR3 sequence: CAWSVQGAIGKLFF. DNA of the CDR3: TGTGCCTGGAGTGTACAGGGGGCGATCGGAAAACTGTTTTTT.

The genes are TRBV2 and TRBJ2-7; tentatively, D is TRBD2 (5 bases). This CDR3 is 11 amino acids long. Germline loops: CDR1 SNHLY, CDR2 FYNNEI. Trimming removed 6 bases at V and 3 bases at J, with 6 bases between. The CDR3 here is CASSGLYEQYF. CDR3 DNA sequence: TGTGCCAGCAGCGGACTCTACGAGCAGTACTTC.

The rearrangement joins TRBV2 to TRBJ2-3; 8 nucleotides align to TRBD2. CDR1 and CDR2 from the germline V gene are SNHLY and FYNNEI. This CDR3 is built from 18 residues. V dropped 4 bases and J dropped 1; count of bases not matched to a gene: 13. CDR3 DNA sequence: TGTGCCAGCAGTGGGAGAGGGCGGGGGGATTTCCGCACAGATACGCAGTATTTT. Residues: CASSGRGRGDFRTDTQYF.

This chain connects TRBV14 to TRBJ1-4; TRBD1 matches 8 bases. V was pared by 2 bases and J by 8 bases, with 10 bases of the junction left unmatched. Per germline, CDR1 SGHDN and CDR2 FVKESK. The CDR3 totals 16 residues. The CDR3 reads CASSQLKPGGAEKLFF. The CDR3 nucleotides are TGTGCCAGCAGCCAACTAAAACCAGGGGGCGCCGAAAAACTGTTTTTT. Combining the CDR3 with reference TRBV14 and TRBJ1-4 gives the whole variable domain EAGVTQFPSHSVIEKGQTVTLRCDPISGHDNLYWYRRVMGKEIKFLLHFVKESKQDESGMPNNRFLAERTGGTYSTLKVQPAELEDSGVYFCASSQLKPGGAEKLFFGSGTQLSVL.

The J gene is TRBJ2-3, the V gene TRBV3-1 (or the pseudogene TRBV3-2); no reliable D call. Germline V lookup: CDR1 LGHDT, CDR2 YNNKEL (reference sequence). CDR3 length: 14 residues. The ends were cut back, 3 bases at V and 2 bases at J, with 9 bases in the middle. CDR3 sequence: CASSQGLYTDTQYF. CDR3 bases: TGTGCCAGCAGCCAGGGCCTTTACACAGATACGCAGTATTTT.

This rearrangement joins TRBV11-2 to TRBJ2-3, with TRBD2 matching 7 bases. Germline V gene lookup returns CDR1 SGHAT and CDR2 FQNNGV. The junction had 15 bases not matched to a gene; V was cut back by 8 bases and J by 4 bases. There are 16 residues in the CDR3. CDR3 sequence: CASAPPGRLAPDTQYF. Written as DNA, the CDR3 is TGTGCCAGCGCTCCACCCGGTAGACTAGCCCCAGATACGCAGTATTTT.

The chain combines TRBV18 with TRBJ2-7, with D uncertain. V lost 3 bases to trimming and J lost 6 bases, with 12 bases between them. Per the germline V gene, CDR1 is KGHSH and CDR2 is LQKENI. The CDR3 extends over 13 amino acids. DNA for the CDR3: TGTGCCAGCTCACCGGTGGCAGATCTCGAGCAGTACTTC. Its translation: CASSPVADLEQYF.

The chain combines TRBV6-1 with TRBJ1-2, with D maybe TRBD1 (6 bases). The CDR3 spans 13 residues. From germline, CDR1 is MNHNS and CDR2 SASEGT. V dropped 3 bases and J dropped 7 bases, with 12 bases sitting between them. Here the CDR3 DNA reads TGTGCCAGCAGTGAGGGGGCGCGGGTTGGCTACACCTTC. Translation gives CASSEGARVGYTF.

The sample holds a few counts of this clone. CDR3 sequence (DNA): TGCAGTTATACGGGGGACAATGAGCAGTTCTTC. It codes for CSYTGDNEQFF. The chain is built from TRBV20-1 and TRBJ2-1, with a weak D call TRBD2 (6 bases). Germline assignment: CDR1 DFQATT and CDR2 SNEGSKA (reference sequence). With 8 bases removed from V and 5 bases from J, the gap between germline ends came to 10 bases. The CDR3 runs to 11 residues.

This clone was recorded only once. The chain is built from TRBV7-8 and TRBJ1-5; 9 bases are a match to TRBD1. Germline V lookup: CDR1 SGHVS, CDR2 FQNEAQ. The length of the CDR3 is 17 residues. The V segment lost 1 base and the J segment 2 bases; nucleotides outside the gene matches: 6. DNA for the CDR3: TGTGCCAGCAGCTTAGGGAAACAGGGGGCACGCAATCAGCCCCAGCATTTT. Translating it yields CASSLGKQGARNQPQHF.

This clone was counted a few times. V and J are TRBV3-1 (or the pseudogene TRBV3-2) and TRBJ1-1, with 8 positions matching TRBD1. The CDR3 loop spans 15 amino acids. Germline values: CDR1 LGHDT, CDR2 YNNKEL (reference sequence). V shed 8 bases and J 1 base; nucleotides not matched to a gene: 9. The CDR3 bases are TGTGCCAGCTTACAATCCGGGACAGGGAACACTGAAGCTTTCTTT. Translation gives CASLQSGTGNTEAFF.

The chain carries TRBV3-1 (or the pseudogene TRBV3-2) and TRBJ2-7; 8 positions agree with TRBD2. Per germline, CDR1 LGHDT and CDR2 YNNKEL (reference sequence). Unmatched junction bases numbered 14, after V lost 5 bases and J lost 11 bases. The CDR3 extends over 14 amino acids. In nucleotides, the CDR3 is TGTGCCAGCAGCTCGGAAGCGGGGGCGGGTTTGAAGTACTTC. As protein: CASSSEAGAGLKYF.

J is TRBJ1-1 and V is TRBV9; a possible D gene is TRBD1 (5 bases). Germline V lookup: CDR1 SGDLS, CDR2 YYNGEE. Trimming took off 0 bases at V and 5 bases at J, with 11 bases between the two ends. CDR3 length equals 14 residues. CDR3: CASSVVPGRTEAFF. The CDR3 nucleotides read TGTGCCAGCAGCGTAGTTCCAGGGAGGACTGAAGCTTTCTTT.

This chain uses TRBV10-3 with TRBJ2-5; 13 bases map to TRBD2. Trimming cost V 5 bases and J 0 bases; bases outside gene matches: 6. Germline-derived CDR1 and CDR2 are ENHRY and SYGVKD. This CDR3 region has 17 residues. The CDR3 protein is CAISKTSGGMYQETQYF. Here the CDR3 DNA reads TGTGCCATCAGTAAGACTAGCGGGGGGATGTACCAAGAGACCCAGTACTTC.

The chain carries TRBV5-4 and TRBJ2-1; 7 nucleotides match TRBD1. The CDR3 length is 15 residues. Per germline, CDR1 SGHNT and CDR2 YYREEE (reference sequence). V gave up 2 bases and J gave up 2 bases; unmatched junction bases: 4. As DNA, the CDR3 is TGTGCCAGCAGCTTCGACAGGGTGGCCTACAATGAGCAGTTCTTC. This sequence encodes CASSFDRVAYNEQFF.